The clone carrying this T cell receptor beta chain was observed many times. This CDR3 contains 11 residues. V dropped 2 bases and J dropped 3 bases, with 5 bases sitting between them. Germline CDR1 and CDR2: SQVTM and ANQGSEA. The sample is drawn from a study of Graves' ophthalmopathy and Graves' hyperthyroidism. Amplification of TCR beta CDR3 regions used RNA transcripts. First-round RT-PCR relied on HTBI primers, and a second-round multiplex PCR came next. TCRdb itself ran the multiplex PCR reads through MiXCR, one entry per CDR3 protein. The sample records a few hundred thousand distinct CDR3 sequences, about 17% being singletons.

This clonotype originated in an adult woman with stable Graves' hyperthyroidism. Sequenced input: peripheral blood. The rearrangement joins TRBV29-1 to TRBJ2-7; D is unresolved. The CDR3 sequence: CSVERDYEQYF. In DNA, the CDR3 is TGCAGCGTTGAAAGGGACTACGAGCAGTACTTC.